This entry lists 5 T cell receptor gamma chains sequenced from one sample in a study of gamma-delta chains in newborns, infants, children (dated by TCRdb to the late 2010s). Sequencer: Illumina MiSeq. TCRdb processed the public reads again with the CATT caller, after which rows with matching DNA were combined. The sample table shows approximately 500 gamma-chain clones, and roughly 38% are seen once. The ten top clones hold roughly 40% of the sample. Sample: blood. Every receptor here comes from a child who was a newborn, infant or young child, either healthy, febrile or measles-vaccinated (not recorded which).

This clone was picked up a small number of times. The chain couples TRGV4 to TRGJ1 or TRGJ2. This CDR3 comprises 13 residues. Losses at the gene ends were 2 bases for V and 10 bases for J; bases not matched to a gene: 11. Germline V gene lookup returns CDR1 EGSTGY and CDR2 YDSYTSSV. CDR3 sequence reads: CATWDVPPVKKLF. The CDR3 DNA sequence: TGTGCCACCTGGGATGTGCCCCCCGTCAAGAAACTCTTT.

This clone was picked up a small number of times. This probably arose from a read error, given a far larger clone one base away. This CDR3 is also generated by other DNA sequences in the sample. The J gene is TRGJP, the V gene TRGV9. The J gene is not listed in TCRdb, so it was assigned here from a DNA match to germline. CDR1 GITISATS and CDR2 ISYDGTV come from the germline V gene (reference sequence). Trimming removed 0 bases from V and 7 bases from J; junction bases left unmatched: 3. This CDR3 region has 16 residues. The CDR3 DNA is TGTGCCTTGTGGGAGGTGCAGGAGTTGGGCAAAAAAATCAAGGTATTT. Encoded protein: CALWEVQELGKKIKVF.

In its sample, this clone is large (0.1 to 1%). The chain uses TRGV3 and TRGJP2. TCRdb does not report a J gene; here it was assigned by matching the DNA to germline references. The CDR3 extends over 13 amino acids. J gave up 11 bases and V 0 bases, and 6 bases lay outside the gene matches. Germline values: CDR1 VTNTFY, CDR2 YDVSTARD (reference sequence). DNA of the CDR3: TGTGCCACCTGGGACAGGCAGAAGTGGATCAAGACGTTT. Its protein product is CATWDRQKWIKTF.

As concerns this clone: The limits of the CDR3 on the DNA are not certain, so only TCRdb's listed CDR3 is given. This sample also contains other DNA sequences that code for the same CDR3. No J gene was named, though the V gene is TRGV4. CDR1 and CDR2 (germline): EGSTGY, YDSYTSSV. The CDR3 spans 30 amino acids, including both terminal residues. The CDR3: CATWDGRRRNSLAVEQHLLSQVSIGRIQHF.

Concerning this clone: No DNA is shown, since the ends of the CDR3 on it are uncertain; the CDR3 is the one TCRdb lists. There is no J gene call, but TRGV4 is given as the V gene. The CDR3 adds up to 30 amino acids, both ends counted. Germline V lookup: CDR1 EGSTGY, CDR2 YDSYTSSV. CDR3 sequence reads: CATWDGRRRNSLAVEQHLLSQVSIGRMQHF.